The 18 T cell receptor beta chains presented below share a single source sample, sequenced in a study of shared clonotypes between healthy human individuals. Assay: immunoSEQ multiplex PCR; the TCRdb copy retains only in-frame clones and omits some. There are around 2.1 million clones in the sample; under 97% occur only once, and over 0.1% lies in the top ten. Input material: naive CD4+ T cells sorted from blood. Noted subset: CD45RA+ positively selected. These receptors came from a man aged 18-30 years in good health.

The J gene is TRBJ1-2, the V gene TRBV6-5; no clear D gene. Trimming took 7 bases from V and 8 from J, leaving 11 bases between them. In germline, CDR1 is MNHEY, CDR2 SVGAGI. The CDR3 runs to 11 residues. This CDR3 is CASTSGLGYTF. CDR3 coding DNA: TGTGCCAGCACCTCTGGCCTCGGCTACACCTTC.

This clone appeared a single time. J is TRBJ2-7 and V is TRBV11-3; TRBD1 agrees at 8 bases. CDR1 SGHNT and CDR2 YENEEA come from the germline V gene. After removal of 4 bases from V and 3 bases from J, the junction contained 5 bases not matched to a gene. The CDR3 consists of 14 residues. The CDR3 loop is CASSSTGGIYEQYF. The CDR3 coding sequence is TGTGCCAGCAGCTCAACAGGGGGAATCTACGAGCAGTACTTC.

The chain carries TRBV5-1 and TRBJ2-1; TRBD2 is a possible D gene (6 bases). This CDR3 is 14 amino acids long. The V gene lost 4 bases and the J gene lost 6 bases, with 14 bases spanning the gap. Germline loops: CDR1 SGHRS, CDR2 YFSETQ. This CDR3 reads CASSDHRTINEQFF. The CDR3 region has the DNA TGCGCCAGCAGCGACCACAGGACTATCAATGAGCAGTTCTTC. The full variable domain, in which reference TRBV5-1 and TRBJ2-1 provide the parts outside the CDR3, is KAGVTQTPRYLIKTRGQQVTLSCSPISGHRSVSWYQQTPGQGLQFLFEYFSETQRNKGNFPGRFSGRQFSNSRSEMNVSTLELGDSALYLCASSDHRTINEQFFGPGTRLTVL.

This chain links TRBV2 with TRBJ2-7; a possible D gene is TRBD2 (5 bases). The CDR3 sequence is 14 residues long. V dropped 7 bases and J dropped 7 bases, with 20 bases sitting between them. Germline-derived CDR1 and CDR2 are SNHLY and FYNNEI. As DNA, the CDR3 is TGTGCCAGCACAATGGACTGGGCGGGTAGGGAGCAGTACTTC. Translating gives CASTMDWAGREQYF.

J is TRBJ1-1 and V is TRBV7-3; tentatively, D is TRBD1 (6 bases). The CDR3 runs 12 residues. Deletions cut 0 bases from V and 11 bases from J, with 10 bases between. Germline V lookup: CDR1 SGHTA, CDR2 FQGTGA. CDR3 protein: CASSLTGAEAFF. The DNA of the CDR3 is TGTGCCAGCAGCTTAACGGGGGCCGAGGCTTTCTTT. Looking up the rest from reference TRBV7-3 and TRBJ1-1 gives the full variable domain: GAGVSQTPSNKVTEKGKYVELRCDPISGHTALYWYRQSLGQGPEFLIYFQGTGAADDSGLPNDRFFAVRPEGSVSTLKIQRTERGDSAVYLCASSLTGAEAFFGQGTRLTVV.

V and J are TRBV7-9 and TRBJ1-1; 9 nucleotides match TRBD1. The CDR3 is 16 amino acids. CDR1 is SEHNR, CDR2 FQNEAQ, per germline (reference sequence). The junction had 7 bases not matched to a gene; V was cut back by 2 bases and J by 3 bases. The CDR3: CASSLYSTGGYTEAFF. As DNA, the CDR3 is TGTGCCAGCAGCTTATATTCTACAGGGGGCTACACTGAAGCTTTCTTT.

This chain joins TRBV7-2 and TRBJ2-7; TRBD2 aligns across 13 bases. Germline V gives CDR1 SGHTA, CDR2 FQGNSA. Trimming at V came to 5 bases and at J to 1 base, leaving 2 bases not matched to a gene. The CDR3 is made up of 15 amino acids. The CDR3 loop is CASSQGLAGSYEQYF. CDR3 nucleotides: TGTGCCAGCAGCCAGGGACTAGCGGGATCCTACGAGCAGTACTTC.

The CDR3 sequence is CASSRDEGNTIYF. DNA of the CDR3: TGTGCCAGTAGTCGGGACGAGGGAAACACCATATATTTT. The J gene is TRBJ1-3, the V gene TRBV19; weak D call: TRBD1 (5 bases). The CDR3 has 13 amino acids. Germline V gene sequence: CDR1 LNHDA, CDR2 SQIVND (reference sequence). Trimming left V 5 bases short and J 4 bases short, with 9 bases between.

V gene TRBV6-5 combines with J gene TRBJ2-3, with TRBD1 matching 9 bases. J lost 3 bases, V lost 4 bases, and 2 bases had no gene match. The CDR3 totals 14 residues. Germline loops: CDR1 MNHEY, CDR2 SVGAGI. This CDR3 reads CASSSTGGTDTQYF. CDR3 sequence (DNA): TGTGCCAGCAGTTCGACAGGGGGGACAGATACGCAGTATTTT.

A note on this clone: The identical CDR3 is also encoded by other nucleotide sequences in the sample. V and J are TRBV11-3 and TRBJ2-2; 8 bases are shared with TRBD1. The CDR3 is made up of 14 amino acids. After removal of 3 bases from V and 7 bases from J, the junction contained 4 bases not matched to a gene. The germline V gene has CDR1 SGHNT and CDR2 YENEEA. The DNA of the CDR3 is TGTGCCAGCAGCTTCCAGGGGGCCGGCGGGGAGCTGTTTTTT. It yields the protein CASSFQGAGGELFF. The full variable domain, its missing parts supplied by reference TRBV11-3 and TRBJ2-2, is EAGVVQSPRYKIIEKKQPVAFWCNPISGHNTLYWYLQNLGQGPELLIRYENEEAVDDSQLPKDRFSAERLKGVDSTLKIQPAELGDSAVYLCASSFQGAGGELFFGEGSRLTVL.

The chain employs TRBV10-2 and TRBJ2-2; D remains unclear. CDR3 length: 15 residues. Between the trimmed V and J ends, which lost 4 bases and 1 base, there was a span of 10 bases. CDR1 is WSHSY and CDR2 is SAAADI in the germline V gene. The CDR3 DNA follows: TGCGCCAGCAGTGGAGTGACTCAGAACACCGGGGAGCTGTTTTTT. Protein product: CASSGVTQNTGELFF.

V usage is TRBV11-2 and J usage is TRBJ1-1, with TRBD1 as a possible D gene (5 bases). This CDR3 has 16 residues. V dropped 5 bases and J dropped 1 base, with 17 bases sitting between them. CDR1 is SGHAT and CDR2 is FQNNGV in the germline V gene. CDR3 loop: CASSDWVGRANTEAFF. CDR3 nucleotides: TGTGCCAGCAGCGACTGGGTTGGCAGGGCGAACACTGAAGCTTTCTTT.

This chain uses TRBV15 with TRBJ2-2; TRBD1 might be the D (6 bases). The length of the CDR3 is 16 residues. The V end was cut by 4 bases, the J end by 4 bases, with 16 bases between. Looked up from germline, CDR1 is LNHNV and CDR2 is YYDKDF (reference sequence). CDR3 nucleotides: TGTGCCACCAGCATCCGACGGACAGCCCCCACCGGGGAGCTGTTTTTT. Its protein is CATSIRRTAPTGELFF.

The chain couples TRBV29-1 to TRBJ1-1; D possibly corresponds to TRBD1 (5 bases). Trimming cost V 5 bases and J 2 bases, with 12 bases left between them. The CDR3 is made up of 13 amino acids. Looked up from germline, CDR1 is SQVTM and CDR2 is ANQGSEA. The CDR3 nucleotides are TGCAGCGTTAGGGGCAGACAAAACACTGAAGCTTTCTTT. This translates into CSVRGRQNTEAFF.

This rearrangement joins TRBV29-1 to TRBJ2-7, with a possible D match to TRBD1 (5 bases). V shed 3 bases and J shed 3 bases, with 12 bases lying between them. Germline V lookup: CDR1 SQVTM, CDR2 ANQGSEA. This CDR3 spans 13 amino acids. The CDR3 sequence: CSVDGVRGYEQYF. Here the CDR3 DNA reads TGCAGCGTTGATGGGGTTAGGGGCTACGAGCAGTACTTC.

J is TRBJ1-2 and V is TRBV10-3; tentative D call: TRBD1 (6 bases). The CDR3 is 13 amino acids. V dropped 0 bases and J dropped 6 bases, with 8 bases sitting between them. The V gene's germline CDR1 is ENHRY and CDR2 SYGVKD. The CDR3 bases are TGTGCCATCAGTGAGTCAACAGGGCATGGCTACACCTTC. Translated: CAISESTGHGYTF.

The V call is TRBV30, the J call TRBJ2-1; 7 nucleotides line up with TRBD1. Germline CDR1 is GTSNPN and CDR2 is SVGIG (reference sequence). The V and J ends lost 2 bases and 5 bases, in that order; junction bases with no gene match: 9. This CDR3 spans 15 amino acids. The CDR3 here is CAWSPGGVSDNEQFF. The DNA of the CDR3 is TGTGCCTGGAGTCCAGGGGGAGTTTCGGACAATGAGCAGTTCTTC.

The V call is TRBV2, the J call TRBJ1-1, with D perhaps TRBD1 (5 bases). V lost 3 bases, J lost 1 base, and 9 bases lay in between. This CDR3 region has 14 residues. Germline V gene sequence: CDR1 SNHLY, CDR2 FYNNEI. CDR3 residues: CASSDRVPNTEAFF. CDR3 DNA sequence: TGTGCCAGCAGTGACAGGGTTCCGAACACTGAAGCTTTCTTT. The whole variable domain, filled in from reference TRBV2 and TRBJ1-1, reads EPEVTQTPSHQVTQMGQEVILRCVPISNHLYFYWYRQILGQKVEFLVSFYNNEISEKSEIFDDQFSVERPDGSNFTLKIRSTKLEDSAMYFCASSDRVPNTEAFFGQGTRLTVV.